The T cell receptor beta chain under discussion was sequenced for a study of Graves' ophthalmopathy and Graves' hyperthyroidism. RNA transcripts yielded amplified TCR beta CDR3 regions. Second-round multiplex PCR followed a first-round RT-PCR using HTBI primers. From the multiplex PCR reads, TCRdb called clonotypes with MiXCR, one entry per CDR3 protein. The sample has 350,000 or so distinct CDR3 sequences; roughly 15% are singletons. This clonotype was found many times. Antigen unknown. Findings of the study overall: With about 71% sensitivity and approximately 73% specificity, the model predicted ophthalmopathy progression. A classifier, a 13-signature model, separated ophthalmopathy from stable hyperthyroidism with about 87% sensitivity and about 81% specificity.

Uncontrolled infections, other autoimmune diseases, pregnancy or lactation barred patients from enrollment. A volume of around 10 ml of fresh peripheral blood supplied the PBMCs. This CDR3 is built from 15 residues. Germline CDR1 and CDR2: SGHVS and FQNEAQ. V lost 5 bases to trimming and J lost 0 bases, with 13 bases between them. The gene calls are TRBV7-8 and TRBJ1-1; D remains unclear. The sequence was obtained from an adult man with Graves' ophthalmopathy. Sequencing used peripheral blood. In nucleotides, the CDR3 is TGTGCCAGCAGCATCCTAACCGGGATGAACACTGAAGCTTTCTTT. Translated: CASSILTGMNTEAFF.